Following are 2 T cell receptor beta chains from one sample sequenced in a study of T cell repertoires in cytomegalovirus infection. TCRdb re-called the reads with MiXCR, one entry per CDR3 protein. The sample consists of 450,000 to 600,000 distinct CDR3 sequences, roughly a third of them appearing once. What these receptors recognize is not known. Sequencing used cultured PBMCs, obtained from culture after CMV antigen stimulation. Source of these receptors: a human donor in good health (CMV status not recorded). Some clones in this sample may be carry-over from other donors' samples.

This clonotype came up a few times. CDR3 region: CASSSPWEGKETQYF. The CDR3 nucleotides are TGTGCCAGCAGTTCGCCCTGGGAGGGGAAAGAGACCCAGTACTTC. The chain couples TRBV28 to TRBJ2-5, with 7 bases matching TRBD2. V lost 4 bases, J lost 3 bases, and 8 bases stayed unmatched. CDR3 size: 15 residues. Germline CDR1 MDHEN, CDR2 SYDVKM.

This clonotype has just a few counts. This chain uses TRBV28 with TRBJ1-2; TRBD1 matches at 9 bases. V dropped 5 bases and J dropped 6; count of bases not matched to a gene: 1. CDR1 MDHEN and CDR2 SYDVKM come from the germline V gene. The CDR3 is 12 amino acids. This chain's CDR3 is CASSGTGNGYTF. In DNA form, the CDR3 reads TGTGCCAGCAGTGGGACAGGGAATGGCTACACCTTC.